This T cell receptor beta chain was found in a study of cytomegalovirus exposure and HLA in healthy donors. Study in general: As an earlier analysis found, about 200 million T cells yielded approximately 110 million unique TCR beta sequences.

The PCR ran on 60 Vbeta and 13 Jbeta primers. Authors' analysis steps: In a later analysis, the count reached 76 million or so unique TCR beta chains, with 9 million to 11 million shared. Clones were sequenced by immunoSEQ multiplex PCR, and TCRdb holds only the in-frame ones, with some missing. V, J and clone size are those of that table, while D and trimming were read from the DNA. The table lists approximately 150,000 clones, about 75% of them singletons. Notes on this clone: Its target is not known.

The study, taken as a whole, reports: Donor immune exposure was known only as CMV serostatus.

The clonotype comes from a female donor in good health and CMV-seronegative. The specimen was PBMCs.

The CDR3 loop reads CASSLGVPQHF. The CDR3 DNA reads as TGTGCCAGCTCGCTAGGGGTTCCCCAGCATTTT. The V call is TRBV11-3, the J call TRBJ1-5; possible D gene TRBD1, 5 bases. The V gene's germline CDR1 is SGHNT and CDR2 YENEEA. The V gene lost 8 bases and the J gene lost 10 bases, with 12 bases spanning the gap. The CDR3 contains 11 residues.